The 15 T cell receptor beta chains below all came from one sample that was sequenced in a study of T cells after yellow fever vaccination. TCRdb redid the calling of the 5' RACE reads with MiXCR, one entry per CDR3 protein. The table records around 250,000 distinct CDR3 sequences, less than 9% of them present only once. This specimen was CD4+ T cells sorted from PBMCs, taken 15 days after the yellow fever booster vaccination. Every receptor here comes from a man aged 30 to 45 who received the YFV17D yellow fever vaccine.

The rearrangement joins TRBV20-1 to TRBJ2-3, with TRBD2 matching 10 bases. Trimming removed 5 bases from V and 1 base from J; junction bases left unmatched: 15. Germline CDR1 is DFQATT and CDR2 is SNEGSKA (reference sequence). There are 18 residues in the CDR3. The CDR3 region has the DNA TGCAGTGCTCCCGTCGGGCTAGCGGGAGTTCGGGGCACAGATACGCAGTATTTT. This codes for CSAPVGLAGVRGTDTQYF.

There are a few counts of this clonotype. The chain combines TRBV20-1 with TRBJ1-2; possible D gene TRBD1, 6 bases. The CDR3 contains 12 residues. Germline values: CDR1 DFQATT, CDR2 SNEGSKA (reference sequence). V lost 7 bases and J 4 bases, leaving 13 bases between the germline ends. The CDR3 loop reads CSVSGQSYGYTF. CDR3 sequence (DNA): TGCAGTGTGTCCGGACAGTCCTATGGCTACACCTTC.

This clonotype was detected a few times. This chain joins TRBV11-1 and TRBJ2-1; 8 bases match TRBD2. The CDR3 extends over 19 amino acids. Germline V CDR1 and CDR2: SGHAT, FQDESV (reference sequence). The trim removed 11 bases at V and 1 base at J, leaving 22 bases unmatched. CDR3 in amino acids: CASTPAGGPILSSYNEQFF. CDR3 in DNA: TGTGCCTCTACGCCCGCGGGAGGTCCAATCCTATCATCCTACAATGAGCAGTTCTTC.

There are a few counts of this clonotype. The chain carries TRBV20-1 and TRBJ2-2, with D perhaps given as TRBD1 or TRBD2 (7 bases each). This CDR3 comprises 15 residues. V was clipped by 3 bases and J by 7 bases, with 18 bases between them. CDR1 DFQATT and CDR2 SNEGSKA come from the germline V gene (reference sequence). In DNA, the CDR3 is TGCAGTGCTAGCGGGAGGCGATACAGGGGCGGGGAGCTGTTTTTT. Amino acid sequence: CSASGRRYRGGELFF.

This clonotype was seen a few times. This chain joins TRBV25-1 and TRBJ1-6; tentatively, D is TRBD1 (5 bases). There are 15 residues in the CDR3. CDR1 and CDR2 from the germline V gene are MGHDK and SYGVNS. Deletions cut 2 bases from V and 6 bases from J, with 11 bases between. This chain's CDR3 is CASSETHGGNSPLHF. The DNA for the CDR3 is TGTGCCAGCAGTGAAACCCATGGGGGTAATTCACCCCTCCACTTT.

This clonotype has at least ten counts. J is TRBJ2-1 and V is TRBV7-6; 9 bases are shared with TRBD2. V lost 2 bases to trimming and J lost 5 bases; unmatched junction nucleotides: 13. Germline CDR1 SGHVS, CDR2 FNYEAQ. The CDR3 totals 18 residues. CDR3 loop: CASSLTGYSGLADNEQFF. The CDR3, as DNA: TGTGCCAGCAGCTTAACCGGTTACTCGGGACTAGCCGACAATGAGCAGTTCTTC.

There are a few counts of this clonotype. The chain is built from TRBV7-8 and TRBJ2-3; D remains unclear. The CDR3 length is 16 residues. V was trimmed by 4 bases and J by 2 bases, leaving 16 bases between them. Germline V lookup: CDR1 SGHVS, CDR2 FQNEAQ. CDR3 loop: CASSSLGHINTDTQYF. The CDR3 coding sequence is TGTGCCAGCAGCTCCCTCGGCCACATTAACACAGATACGCAGTATTTT. The variable domain in full, with the rest retrieved from reference TRBV7-8 and TRBJ2-3, is GAGVSQSPRYKVAKRGQDVALRCDPISGHVSLFWYQQALGQGPEFLTYFQNEAQLDKSGLPSDRFFAERPEGSVSTLKIQRTQQEDSAVYLCASSSLGHINTDTQYFGPGTRLTVL.

V usage is TRBV6-5 and J usage is TRBJ2-5, with 11 positions matching TRBD2. Germline V gene lookup returns CDR1 MNHEY and CDR2 SVGAGI. The V segment lost 4 bases and the J segment 3 bases; nucleotides outside the gene matches: 4. There are 15 residues in the CDR3. The CDR3 here is CASSSTSGGKETQYF. CDR3 DNA: TGTGCCAGCAGTTCTACTAGCGGGGGAAAAGAGACCCAGTACTTC.

Comments on this clonotype: Possible read error: a much larger clone is one base away. The genes are TRBV10-3 and TRBJ2-5; D perhaps matches TRBD2 (6 bases). The CDR3 sequence is 12 residues long. Trimming removed 9 bases at V and 5 bases at J, with 13 bases between. Germline V gives CDR1 ENHRY, CDR2 SYGVKD. CDR3 sequence: CAIVPGEETQYF. DNA of the CDR3: TGTGCCATTGTACCGGGAGAGGAGACCCAGTACTTC.

This clonotype was recorded a few times. The gene calls are TRBV10-3 and TRBJ2-7; 10 nucleotides match TRBD2. V lost 6 bases, J lost 7 bases, and 9 bases stayed unmatched. The CDR3 length is 14 residues. The germline gives CDR1 ENHRY, CDR2 SYGVKD. CDR3 sequence reads: CAISRLAGTGEQYF. The CDR3 DNA follows: TGTGCCATCAGCCGACTAGCGGGCACGGGGGAGCAGTACTTC.

Ten or more counts support this clonotype. The chain is built from TRBV29-1 and TRBJ2-2, with 8 positions matching TRBD2. The CDR3 runs to 17 residues. The ends lost 7 bases at V and 5 bases at J; junction bases unmatched: 18. The germline V gene has CDR1 SQVTM and CDR2 ANQGSEA. CDR3 in amino acids: CSALDHSGKGGTGELFF. The CDR3, as DNA: TGCAGCGCTCTCGACCATAGCGGGAAGGGAGGGACCGGGGAGCTGTTTTTT.

There are many counts of this clonotype. CDR3 sequence (DNA): TGCAGTGCTGAGGGCGCGGCAACTAATGAAAAACTGTTTTTT. It specifies CSAEGAATNEKLFF. V usage is TRBV20-1 and J usage is TRBJ1-4; D uncertain. This CDR3 comprises 14 residues. Germline V gene data show CDR1 as DFQATT and CDR2 as SNEGSKA (reference sequence). Between the trimmed V and J ends, which lost 5 bases and 0 bases, there was a span of 10 bases.

This clonotype was counted only a few times. This sequence joins TRBV15 and TRBJ2-7; D gene ambiguous. V was trimmed by 0 bases and J by 0 bases, leaving 9 bases between them. The CDR3 sequence is 15 residues long. Germline V lookup: CDR1 LNHNV, CDR2 YYDKDF (reference sequence). The CDR3: CATSRDRKDSYEQYF. CDR3 sequence (DNA): TGTGCCACCAGCAGAGATCGGAAGGACTCCTACGAGCAGTACTTC. Full variable domain (outside the CDR3, taken from reference TRBV15 and TRBJ2-7): DAMVIQNPRYQVTQFGKPVTLSCSQTLNHNVMYWYQQKSSQAPKLLFHYYDKDFNNEADTPDNFQSRRPNTSFCFLDIRSPGLGDTAMYLCATSRDRKDSYEQYFGPGTRLTVT.

This clonotype was counted at least ten times. The V call is TRBV12-3 or TRBV12-4, the J call TRBJ2-3; D might be TRBD1 or TRBD2, each matching 5 bases. CDR3 length: 15 amino acids. The V and J ends lost 3 bases and 6 bases respectively, with 16 bases between them. The CDR3 DNA is TGTGCCAGCAGTTTGGCCCAGGGAGAGTGGGATACGCAGTATTTT. It specifies CASSLAQGEWDTQYF.

This clonotype appeared many times. The genes are TRBV4-3 and TRBJ1-2, with 11 bases aligning to TRBD1. Trimming cost V 1 base and J 8 bases; bases outside gene matches: 9. Germline V gene data show CDR1 as LGHNA and CDR2 as YSLEER. CDR3 size: 16 residues. For the CDR3, the DNA is TGCGCCAGCAGCCAAGTTGCCGGGACAGGGGGGAGAGGCTACACCTTC. This translates into CASSQVAGTGGRGYTF.